This is a list of T cell receptor beta chains from one sample in a study of shared T cell receptors in the human thymus. Profiling relied on immunoSEQ multiplex PCR, and the TCRdb table lists in-frame clones only, not all of them. The top ten hold 0.0095% to 0.011% of the sample, which has more than 550,000 clones, 80% to 90% seen once. The same data also contributed to another study, on human thymus T cells.

The sequencing sample was made of thymocytes. Source of these receptors: a girl less than two years old with a congenital heart defect. CDR3s include the opening cysteine and the closing phenylalanine or tryptophan. D genes are given only for firm matches. Clone size, where shown, is once, few, many, or a class for clones that have expanded.

abundance,d_gene,v_gene,j_gene,CDR3nt,CDR3aa
.,.,TRBV19,TRBJ1-2,TGTGCCAGTAGTGGGCAGATTTATGGCTACACCTTC,CASSGQIYGYTF
.,TRBD1,TRBV5-8,TRBJ1-6,TGTGCCAGCACCCCGACAGGGGGCTTTGGTTCACCCCTCCACTTT,CASTPTGGFGSPLHF
.,.,TRBV6-5,TRBJ1-1,TGTGCCAGCAGTTACTCCAGAACGAACACTGAAGCTTTCTTT,CASSYSRTNTEAFF
.,.,TRBV30,TRBJ2-5,TGTGCCTGGAGTGTACCAGAAATAGTGGAGCAGTACTTC,CAWSVPEIVEQYF
once,TRBD2,TRBV29-1,TRBJ2-3,TGCAGCGTCGGGGGGAGGGTCCGTCTCCCAGATACGCAGTATTTT,CSVGGRVRLPDTQYF
.,.,TRBV6-6,TRBJ1-5,TGTGCCAGCAGTTTCCGGACAGTTAATCAGCCCCAGCATTTT,CASSFRTVNQPQHF
.,.,TRBV7-7,TRBJ1-3,TGTGCTAGCAGCTTAGGACCGCAGGTCCTTTTT,CASSLGPQVLF
.,.,TRBV4-1,TRBJ2-3,TGCGCCAGCAGCCAAGATCAGGGCTCCCATACGCAGTATTTT,CASSQDQGSHTQYF
.,.,TRBV6-1,TRBJ2-7,TGTGCCAGCAGTGCAGCCTACGAGCAGTACTTC,CASSAAYEQYF
.,TRBD1,TRBV19,TRBJ2-1,TGTGCCAGTAGCTCCTCCAATACAGGGGACTCCTACAATGAGCAGTTCTTC,CASSSSNTGDSYNEQFF
.,.,TRBV4-1,TRBJ1-1,TGCGCCAGCAGCCAAGCAAAGGCAGGGAACACTGAAGCTTTCTTT,CASSQAKAGNTEAFF
once,TRBD1,TRBV19,TRBJ1-2,TGTGCCAGTAGTACCCCCAGGGGGCGCGGGGATGGCTACACCTTC,CASSTPRGRGDGYTF